This T cell receptor (beta chain) was sequenced in a study of shared clonotypes between healthy human individuals. The assay was immunoSEQ multiplex PCR, and TCRdb's table has in-frame clones only and misses some. The profile shows 1,500,000 or so clones, around 97% of them singletons. CDR1 is MNHNS and CDR2 is SASEGT in the germline V gene. There are 14 residues in the CDR3. Trimming stripped 6 bases from V and 5 bases from J, with 13 bases between. This chain connects TRBV6-1 to TRBJ1-4; no clear D gene. The sequence was collected from a young man in good health. The sequenced material came from naive CD4+ T cells sorted from blood. Stated subset: CD45RA+ positively selected. The CDR3 is CASSPSRANEKLFF. In nucleotides, the CDR3 is TGTGCCAGCAGCCCAAGTAGAGCCAATGAAAAACTGTTTTTT.